One and the same sample provided the 32 T cell receptor beta chains below, sequenced in a study of graft-versus-host responses after intestinal transplantation. Profiled with immunoSEQ multiplex PCR; TCRdb holds only in-frame clones, not every one. The data show about 120,000 clones, 85% to 95% seen once. The antigens for these receptors are not known. The sample here was unstimulated CD4+ T cells sorted from spleen or lymph node cells, taken before intestinal transplant. These receptor sequences come from a human donor who received an intestinal transplant.

This chain uses TRBV6-6 with TRBJ2-1; TRBD1 matches at 10 bases. Germline assignment: CDR1 MNHNY and CDR2 SVGAGI (reference sequence). Trimming at V came to 2 bases and at J to 9 bases, leaving 7 bases not matched to a gene. The CDR3 spans 15 residues. CDR3 loop: CASSYAGQGGGEQFF. In DNA form, the CDR3 reads TGTGCCAGCAGTTACGCAGGACAGGGGGGGGGTGAGCAGTTCTTC.

The chain couples TRBV29-1 to TRBJ2-4; TRBD2 aligns across 9 bases. Trimming cost V 5 bases and J 6 bases; bases outside gene matches: 2. This CDR3 has 12 residues. Germline lookup yields CDR1 SQVTM and CDR2 ANQGSEA. The CDR3 protein is CSVTAGGNIQYF. The CDR3 DNA reads TGCAGCGTTACAGCGGGAGGAAACATTCAGTACTTC.

This chain links TRBV18 with TRBJ1-1; 7 bases are a match to TRBD1. This CDR3 contains 15 residues. The ends lost 3 bases at V and 4 bases at J; junction bases unmatched: 8. Per the germline V gene, CDR1 is KGHSH and CDR2 is LQKENI. In DNA form, the CDR3 reads TGTGCCAGCTCACCCCCTCCGGCAGGGGGCACTGAAGCTTTCTTT. Amino acid sequence: CASSPPPAGGTEAFF.

The chain is built from TRBV9 and TRBJ2-2; 12 bases agree with TRBD2. Per germline, CDR1 SGDLS and CDR2 YYNGEE. V shed 0 bases, J shed 7 bases, and the junction held 10 bases outside the gene matches. This CDR3 contains 18 residues. CDR3 sequence reads: CASSVGTPTSGRIGELFF. The CDR3 DNA reads as TGTGCCAGCAGCGTAGGGACCCCTACTAGCGGGAGGATCGGGGAGCTGTTTTTT.

The genes are TRBV18 and TRBJ1-5; D perhaps matches TRBD1 (5 bases). The germline CDR1 and CDR2 sequences are KGHSH and LQKENI. CDR3 length: 16 amino acids. The germline V and J ends were trimmed by 4 bases and 0 bases, with 13 bases remaining between them. CDR3 loop: CASSLSTVLSNQPQHF. CDR3 sequence (DNA): TGTGCCAGCTCACTATCGACAGTCCTTAGCAATCAGCCCCAGCATTTT.

J is TRBJ1-4 and V is TRBV2; perhaps TRBD1 as D (5 bases). The CDR3 loop spans 13 amino acids. Germline loops: CDR1 SNHLY, CDR2 FYNNEI. Trimming pared 7 bases from V and 7 bases from J, leaving 13 bases between. DNA of the CDR3: TGTGCCAGCACGGGACTTTTGGGTGAAAAACTGTTTTTT. Its protein is CASTGLLGEKLFF.

The chain couples TRBV28 to TRBJ2-3; possible D gene TRBD1, 5 bases. The germline V gene has CDR1 MDHEN and CDR2 SYDVKM. The CDR3 spans 13 residues. V was shortened by 6 bases and J by 5 bases, with 12 bases between the two germline ends. CDR3 DNA: TGTGCCAGCAGAGGGGCCAAAGGAGATACGCAGTATTTT. Translation gives CASRGAKGDTQYF.

V usage is TRBV27 and J usage is TRBJ2-2; D is unclear. This CDR3 spans 15 amino acids. CDR1 is MNHEY, CDR2 SMNVEV, per germline (reference sequence). Trimming cost V 6 bases and J 2 bases, with 13 bases left between them. The CDR3 loop reads CASSSGQANTGELFF. DNA for the CDR3: TGTGCCAGCAGCTCTGGGCAGGCAAACACCGGGGAGCTGTTTTTT.

The rearrangement joins TRBV5-4 to TRBJ1-3; D remains unclear. The CDR3 totals 14 residues. CDR1 is SGHNT, CDR2 YYREEE, per germline (reference sequence). The germline V and J ends were trimmed by 8 bases and 3 bases, with 15 bases remaining between them. CDR3 protein: CARTRTTSGNTIYF. As DNA, the CDR3 is TGTGCCAGGACACGGACTACGAGTGGAAACACCATATATTTT. Looking up the rest from reference TRBV5-4 and TRBJ1-3 gives the full variable domain: ETGVTQSPTHLIKTRGQQVTLRCSSQSGHNTVSWYQQALGQGPQFIFQYYREEENGRGNFPPRFSGLQFPNYSSELNVNALELDDSALYLCARTRTTSGNTIYFGEGSWLTVV.

The chain links TRBV5-1 to TRBJ2-7; 11 positions agree with TRBD2. The CDR3 spans 15 residues. The ends lost 1 base at V and 5 bases at J; junction bases unmatched: 5. The V gene's germline CDR1 is SGHRS and CDR2 YFSETQ. The CDR3 coding sequence is TGCGCCAGCAGCTTGTTAGCGGGAGGGCCAAACGAGCAGTACTTC. This translates into CASSLLAGGPNEQYF.

The chain uses TRBV9 and TRBJ2-7; perhaps TRBD1 as D (6 bases). With 4 bases removed from V and 6 bases from J, the gap between germline ends came to 20 bases. CDR3 size: 15 residues. In germline, CDR1 is SGDLS, CDR2 YYNGEE. The CDR3 DNA is TGTGCCAGCAGCCCTCAACAGGGACGTAGTTCCGAGCAGTACTTC. Its translation: CASSPQQGRSSEQYF.

This CDR3 reads CASSSSGEQYF. In nucleotides, the CDR3 is TGTGCCAGCAGCTCCTCCGGCGAGCAGTACTTC. The chain has TRBV11-2 and TRBJ2-7; D uncertain. Germline V gene lookup returns CDR1 SGHAT and CDR2 FQNNGV. The CDR3 spans 11 residues. The germline V and J ends were trimmed by 4 bases and 6 bases, with 7 bases remaining between them.

This chain uses TRBV7-2 with TRBJ2-1; perhaps TRBD2 as D (5 bases). V was trimmed by 3 bases and J by 7 bases, leaving 22 bases between them. The length of the CDR3 is 17 residues. CDR1 SGHTA and CDR2 FQGNSA come from the germline V gene. CDR3 residues: CASSFIGLPKPGNEQFF. Written as DNA, the CDR3 is TGTGCCAGCAGCTTTATTGGCCTTCCCAAGCCGGGGAATGAGCAGTTCTTC.

The CDR3 DNA sequence: TGTGCCAGCAGTCCCACCACGGGACATCACTATGGCTACACCTTC. This encodes CASSPTTGHHYGYTF. The gene calls are TRBV27 and TRBJ1-2; maybe TRBD1 (6 bases). V was pared by 5 bases and J by 3 bases, with 16 bases between. Germline V gene sequence: CDR1 MNHEY, CDR2 SMNVEV (reference sequence). The length of the CDR3 is 15 residues.

The V call is TRBV29-1, the J call TRBJ2-1; 10 bases fit TRBD1. The V and J ends lost 5 bases and 3 bases, in that order; junction bases with no gene match: 7. Germline values: CDR1 SQVTM, CDR2 ANQGSEA. This CDR3 contains 15 residues. CDR3 sequence reads: CSVLDRGFYYNEQFF. The CDR3 DNA follows: TGCAGCGTTCTGGACAGGGGGTTTTACTACAATGAGCAGTTCTTC.

This chain joins TRBV6-5 and TRBJ1-2, with 8 bases identical to TRBD1. Per the germline V gene, CDR1 is MNHEY and CDR2 is SVGAGI. The CDR3 consists of 13 residues. The junction had 8 bases not matched to a gene; V was cut back by 6 bases and J by 8 bases. CDR3 amino acids: CASRRQGRSGYTF. CDR3 bases: TGTGCCAGCAGGAGACAGGGGCGGTCAGGCTACACCTTC.

The rearrangement links TRBV28 to TRBJ1-5; D is ambiguous. The CDR3 is made up of 13 amino acids. V lost 7 bases and J 6 bases, leaving 13 bases between the germline ends. The V gene's germline CDR1 is MDHEN and CDR2 SYDVKM. CDR3 bases: TGTGCCAGCACTCCCTTTTCGGCTCAGCCCCAGCATTTT. Protein sequence: CASTPFSAQPQHF.

Remarks on this clone: Other DNA sequences in the same sample also yield this CDR3. The chain links TRBV7-8 to TRBJ1-5, with 7 bases fitting TRBD1. With 5 bases clipped from V and 0 bases from J, the junction kept 4 bases outside the gene matches. Germline loops: CDR1 SGHVS, CDR2 FQNEAQ. The CDR3 runs to 15 residues. CDR3 residues: CASSNGDSSNQPQHF. The DNA of the CDR3 is TGTGCCAGCAGCAATGGGGACAGTAGCAATCAGCCCCAGCATTTT.

Remarks on this clone: At one boundary the junction diverges from the germline segment, which might be a read error. This chain connects TRBV7-7 to TRBJ2-7, with 7 bases lining up with TRBD1. This CDR3 region has 16 residues. Germline-derived CDR1 and CDR2 are SSHAT and FNYEAQ (reference sequence). The CDR3 protein is CASSLSPGQETNEQYF. CDR3 bases: TGTGCTAGCAGCCTTTCCCCCGGACAGGAGACGAACGAGCAGTACTTC.

The chain links TRBV5-1 to TRBJ2-1; D remains ambiguous. CDR1 is SGHRS and CDR2 is YFSETQ in the germline V gene. The V and J ends lost 1 base and 5 bases respectively, with 16 bases between them. This CDR3 has 16 residues. The CDR3 nucleotides are TGCGCCAGCAGCTTGCCGGTGGCTAGTTTAAACAATGAGCAGTTCTTC. Its translation is CASSLPVASLNNEQFF.

V is TRBV7-9 and J is TRBJ2-3; no clear D gene. The CDR3 contains 15 residues. Germline lookup yields CDR1 SEHNR and CDR2 FQNEAQ (reference sequence). V was shortened by 1 base and J by 4 bases, with 12 bases between the two germline ends. The CDR3 spells CASSLGTFSPDTQYF. CDR3 sequence (DNA): TGTGCCAGCAGCTTAGGAACCTTCAGCCCAGATACGCAGTATTTT. Full variable domain (remainder filled in from reference TRBV7-9 and TRBJ2-3): DTGVSQNPRHKITKRGQNVTFRCDPISEHNRLYWYRQTLGQGPEFLTYFQNEAQLEKSRLLSDRFSAERPKGSFSTLEIQRTEQGDSAMYLCASSLGTFSPDTQYFGPGTRLTVL.

For this clone: This CDR3 is also generated by other DNA sequences in the sample. The chain links TRBV5-1 to TRBJ2-1, with TRBD1 identical over 9 bases. The germline gives CDR1 SGHRS, CDR2 YFSETQ. V shed 4 bases and J 4 bases; nucleotides not matched to a gene: 6. The length of the CDR3 is 15 residues. The CDR3, as DNA: TGCGCCAGCAGCGTGGGACAGGGAGGGTACAATGAGCAGTTCTTC. Translation gives CASSVGQGGYNEQFF.

This chain joins TRBV15 and TRBJ1-1, with 8 bases that match TRBD1. Germline V gene data show CDR1 as LNHNV and CDR2 as YYDKDF (reference sequence). The V gene end was trimmed by 0 bases and the J gene end by 1 base; junction bases not matched to a gene: 1. This CDR3 is 15 amino acids long. The CDR3 protein is CATSRDGQGNTEAFF. The CDR3 nucleotides are TGTGCCACCAGCAGAGATGGACAGGGGAACACTGAAGCTTTCTTT.

The chain links TRBV19 to TRBJ1-5; D unclear. This CDR3 spans 14 amino acids. CDR1 LNHDA and CDR2 SQIVND come from the germline V gene (reference sequence). Trimming stripped 5 bases from V and 5 bases from J, with 13 bases between. DNA for the CDR3: TGTGCCAGTAGTTTCGAATCCCGTGATCAGCCCCAGCATTTT. This codes for CASSFESRDQPQHF.

The rearrangement uses TRBV6-5 and TRBJ1-3; weak D call: TRBD1 (5 bases). V was trimmed by 5 bases and J by 0 bases, leaving 8 bases between them. Germline CDR1 reads MNHEY; CDR2 reads SVGAGI. This CDR3 comprises 14 residues. The CDR3, as DNA: TGTGCCAGCAGTACGACAGTCTCTGGAAACACCATATATTTT. Translation: CASSTTVSGNTIYF.

The rearrangement links TRBV5-4 to TRBJ2-1; D not certain. The germline CDR1 and CDR2 sequences are SGHNT and YYREEE (reference sequence). V was shortened by 4 bases and J by 10 bases, with 15 bases between the two germline ends. The CDR3 sequence is 13 residues long. This CDR3 reads CASSPLVSLEQFF. Here the CDR3 DNA reads TGTGCCAGCAGCCCGTTGGTGAGCCTCGAGCAGTTCTTC.

CDR3 sequence reads: CAISDLNQPQHF. As DNA, the CDR3 is TGTGCCATCAGTGACCTCAATCAGCCCCAGCATTTT. V is TRBV10-3 and J is TRBJ1-5; D is unclear. The germline gives CDR1 ENHRY, CDR2 SYGVKD. The CDR3 has 12 residues. Trimming took off 3 bases at V and 3 bases at J, with 3 bases between the two ends.

The chain carries TRBV6-1 and TRBJ1-1; D not resolved. The CDR3 spans 12 residues. V dropped 10 bases and J dropped 10 bases, with 19 bases sitting between them. Germline assignment: CDR1 MNHNS and CDR2 SASEGT. CDR3 residues: CATLGTGESAFF. The DNA for the CDR3 is TGTGCCACCCTCGGTACCGGGGAATCAGCTTTCTTT.

V and J are TRBV5-4 and TRBJ2-2, with 14 nucleotides matching TRBD2. The germline V gene has CDR1 SGHNT and CDR2 YYREEE (reference sequence). The trim removed 4 bases at V and 7 bases at J, leaving 6 bases unmatched. CDR3 size: 16 residues. CDR3 sequence (DNA): TGTGCCAGCAGCGGGGGACTAGCGGGAGTAGACGGGGAGCTGTTTTTT. It yields the protein CASSGGLAGVDGELFF.

The CDR3 DNA reads as TGTGCCAGCAGCTTAGACCTTTCCGGGACAGGGTTCTACGAGCAGTACTTC. Its protein is CASSLDLSGTGFYEQYF. J is TRBJ2-7 and V is TRBV7-9, with TRBD1 matching over 9 bases. Germline-derived CDR1 and CDR2 are SEHNR and FQNEAQ (reference sequence). The V gene end was trimmed by 1 base and the J gene end by 3 bases; junction bases not matched to a gene: 10. This CDR3 has 17 residues.

This chain joins TRBV5-1 and TRBJ2-3, with 9 bases identical to TRBD1. CDR3 length: 17 residues. CDR1 and CDR2 (germline): SGHRS, YFSETQ. The junction had 11 bases not matched to a gene; V was cut back by 2 bases and J by 4 bases. The CDR3 DNA reads TGCGCCAGCAGCTTTACCGGGACAGGGATTCGGCCAGATACGCAGTATTTT. It yields the protein CASSFTGTGIRPDTQYF.

This chain connects TRBV10-3 to TRBJ2-7; no firm D call. CDR1 and CDR2 from the germline V gene are ENHRY and SYGVKD. The germline V and J ends were trimmed by 4 bases and 1 base, with 2 bases remaining between them. The CDR3 has 11 amino acids. Written as DNA, the CDR3 is TGTGCCATCAGTGCGTCCTACGAGCAGTACTTC. This encodes CAISASYEQYF.